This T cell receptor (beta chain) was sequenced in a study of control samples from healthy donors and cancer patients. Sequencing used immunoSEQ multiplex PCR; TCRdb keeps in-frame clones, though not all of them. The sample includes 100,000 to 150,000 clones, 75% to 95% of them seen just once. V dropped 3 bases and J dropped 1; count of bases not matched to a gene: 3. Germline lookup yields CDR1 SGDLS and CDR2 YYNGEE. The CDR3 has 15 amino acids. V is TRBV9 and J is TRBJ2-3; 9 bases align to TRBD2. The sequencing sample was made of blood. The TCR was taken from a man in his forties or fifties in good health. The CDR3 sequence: CASSGTSVGTDTQYF. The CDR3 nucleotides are TGTGCCAGCAGCGGGACTAGCGTGGGCACAGATACGCAGTATTTT.